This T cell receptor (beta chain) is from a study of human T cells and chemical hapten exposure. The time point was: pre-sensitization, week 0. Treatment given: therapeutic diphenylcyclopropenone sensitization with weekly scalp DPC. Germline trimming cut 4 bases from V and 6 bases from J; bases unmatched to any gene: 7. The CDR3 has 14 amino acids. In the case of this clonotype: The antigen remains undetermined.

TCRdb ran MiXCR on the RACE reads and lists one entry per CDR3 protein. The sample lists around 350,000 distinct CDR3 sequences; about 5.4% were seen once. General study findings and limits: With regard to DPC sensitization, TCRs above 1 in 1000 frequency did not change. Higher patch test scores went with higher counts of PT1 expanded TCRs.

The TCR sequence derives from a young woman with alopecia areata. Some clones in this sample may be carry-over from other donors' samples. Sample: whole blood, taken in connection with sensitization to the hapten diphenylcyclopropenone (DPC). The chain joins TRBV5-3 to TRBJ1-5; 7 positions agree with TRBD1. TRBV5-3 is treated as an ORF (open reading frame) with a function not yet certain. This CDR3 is CARSSRGLSQPQHF. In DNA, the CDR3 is TGTGCCAGAAGCAGTAGGGGGCTCAGTCAGCCCCAGCATTTT.